This T cell receptor (beta chain) was sequenced in a study of T cells after posttransplantation cyclophosphamide. There are many counts of this clone. Its antigen is not identified. With V trimmed by 1 base and J by 1 base, 6 bases remained unmatched. This CDR3 spans 16 amino acids. CDR1 and CDR2 (germline): SGHTA, FQGNSA. General study findings and limits: Recipient CMV seropositivity and CMV reactivation strongly tracked TRB clonality.

Treatment was busulfan-fludarabine conditioning, a marrow graft, and cyclophosphamide on days +3 and +4. Measured with immunoSEQ multiplex PCR; TCRdb has only the in-frame clones, and not every one. The sample contains about 15,000 clones, none of them singletons. This sequence was found in a female patient in her thirties or forties who received an allogeneic stem cell transplant from a related donor, was CMV-positive, and had no GVHD. Some T cells may be provided by the graft donor. This material consisted of PBMCs, taken 950 to 1,200 days after allogeneic stem cell transplant with posttransplant cyclophosphamide. V usage is TRBV7-2 and J usage is TRBJ2-5; TRBD2 matches 7 bases. DNA for the CDR3: TGTGCCAGCAGCTTAGTAAGCGGGGCGTCCCAAGAGACCCAGTACTTC. Residues: CASSLVSGASQETQYF. Variable domain in full (rest from reference TRBV7-2 and TRBJ2-5): GAGVSQSPSNKVTEKGKDVELRCDPISGHTALYWYRQSLGQGLEFLIYFQGNSAPDKSGLPSDRFSAERTGGSVSTLTIQRTQQEDSAVYLCASSLVSGASQETQYFGPGTRLLVL.